Listed below are T cell receptor beta chains from one sample, sequenced in a study of blood T cell repertoires in COVID-19. This table comes from immunoSEQ multiplex PCR, and its TCRdb copy is limited to in-frame clones, with some not included. The table lists roughly 250,000 clones, around 85% of them singletons. The sample was peripheral blood. The receptor source for this set is a human donor with COVID-19, enrolled during active disease. The donor label of this sample is uncertain. Both conserved end residues are part of each CDR3. A D gene is named only where the DNA matches it firmly. Clone size, where shown, is once, few, many, or a class for clones that have expanded.

d_call,clone_size,v_call,j_call,cdr3_aa,cdr3_nt
TRBD2,.,TRBV20-1,TRBJ2-1,CSASALAGGSSYNEQFF,TGCAGTGCTAGTGCGCTAGCGGGAGGGAGCTCCTACAATGAGCAGTTCTTC
.,.,TRBV28,TRBJ1-6,CASSTMSAGDSPLHF,TGTGCCAGCAGTACCATGAGCGCCGGCGATTCACCCCTCCACTTT
.,.,TRBV6-5,TRBJ1-2,CASSPGQTYGYTF,TGTGCCAGCAGCCCCGGACAGACCTATGGCTACACCTTC
TRBD2,few,TRBV7-9,TRBJ2-2,CASIGLANTGELFF,TGTGCCAGCATTGGACTAGCGAACACCGGGGAGCTGTTTTTT
.,.,TRBV6-5,TRBJ1-2,CASSLGQSPYGYTF,TGTGCCAGCAGCCTAGGACAGAGTCCCTATGGCTACACCTTC
TRBD1,.,TRBV29-1,TRBJ1-5,CSVGGQGGQPQHF,TGCAGCGTTGGGGGACAGGGCGGTCAGCCCCAGCATTTT
.,once,TRBV5-6,TRBJ2-5,CASSPFGAGDQETQYF,TGTGCCAGCAGCCCCTTTGGGGCAGGGGATCAAGAGACCCAGTACTTC
.,.,TRBV9,TRBJ2-1,CASSGTRNTRAEQFF,TGTGCCAGCAGCGGGACCCGGAATACGAGGGCCGAACAGTTCTTC
TRBD2,.,TRBV24-1,TRBJ2-5,CATSDPRVSGIQETQYF,TGTGCCACCAGTGATCCCCGGGTTAGCGGGATCCAAGAGACCCAGTACTTC
.,.,TRBV5-1,TRBJ1-6,CASSFLSGDSPLHF,TGCGCCAGCAGCTTTTTAAGCGGCGATTCACCCCTCCACTTT
TRBD2,.,TRBV7-3,TRBJ2-1,CASSFGLAGDEQFF,TGTGCCAGCAGCTTCGGACTAGCGGGAGATGAGCAGTTCTTC
.,.,TRBV9,TRBJ1-2,CASTLTGNYGYTF,TGTGCCAGCACCCTAACAGGGAACTATGGCTACACCTTC
.,few,TRBV19,TRBJ1-1,CASSPQAGAEAFF,TGTGCCAGTAGTCCCCAGGCAGGGGCTGAAGCTTTCTTT
TRBD1,.,TRBV6-5,TRBJ1-6,CASIGQGRSPLHF,TGTGCCAGCATCGGACAGGGACGCTCACCCCTCCACTTT
.,.,TRBV13,TRBJ1-1,CASKGGTEAFF,TGTGCCAGCAAGGGGGGGACTGAAGCTTTCTTT
.,.,TRBV28,TRBJ2-1,CASSLTGGRNNEQFF,TGTGCCAGCAGTTTAACGGGTGGGAGGAACAATGAGCAGTTCTTC
TRBD1,.,TRBV27,TRBJ1-6,CASSLWTGGGNSPLHF,TGTGCCAGCAGTTTATGGACAGGGGGCGGTAATTCACCCCTCCACTTT
.,.,TRBV29-1,TRBJ1-2,CSVGVQGRSGYTF,TGCAGCGTTGGGGTGCAGGGCCGGTCCGGCTACACCTTC
TRBD1,.,TRBV28,TRBJ1-2,CASTPGGTDYTYGYTF,TGTGCCAGCACCCCAGGGGGGACAGACTACACCTATGGCTACACCTTC
TRBD1,.,TRBV6-5,TRBJ1-1,CASSYQQGGTEAFF,TGTGCCAGCAGTTACCAACAGGGGGGCACTGAAGCTTTCTTT
.,.,TRBV7-7,TRBJ2-1,CASSPQAASYNEQFF,TGTGCTAGCAGCCCCCAAGCGGCCTCCTACAATGAGCAGTTCTTC
.,.,TRBV18,TRBJ1-2,CASSPADGYTF,TGTGCCAGCTCACCCGCAGATGGCTACACCTTC
.,.,TRBV25-1,TRBJ2-5,CASSIGTRSWETQYF,TGTGCCAGCAGTATCGGGACACGCTCTTGGGAGACCCAGTACTTC
TRBD1,.,TRBV19,TRBJ1-1,CASRPRQGGENTEAFF,TGTGCCAGTAGGCCCAGACAGGGTGGGGAGAACACTGAAGCTTTCTTT
TRBD2,few,TRBV30,TRBJ2-7,CAWSVGGGTYEQYF,TGTGCCTGGAGTGTGGGCGGGGGGACCTACGAGCAGTACTTC
.,once,TRBV18,TRBJ1-1,CASSPFRGGDTEAFF,TGTGCCAGCTCACCTTTCAGAGGGGGTGACACTGAAGCTTTCTTT
.,once,TRBV19,TRBJ1-2,CASSPLPITSYGYTF,TGTGCCAGTAGTCCTCTACCTATTACGAGCTATGGCTACACCTTC
TRBD2,.,TRBV24-1,TRBJ2-2,CATSDTPTFSGKAGELFF,TGTGCCACCAGTGATACCCCGACGTTTAGCGGGAAAGCCGGGGAGCTGTTTTTT
.,.,TRBV15,TRBJ2-7,CATSRDPGAGAREQYF,TGTGCCACCAGCAGAGATCCCGGGGCAGGGGCGAGGGAGCAGTACTTC
.,.,TRBV9,TRBJ2-1,CASSPSSATYNEQFF,TGTGCCAGCAGCCCTTCTAGCGCGACCTACAATGAGCAGTTCTTC
.,.,TRBV19,TRBJ1-1,CASSMYGDTEAFF,TGTGCCAGTAGTATGTACGGGGATACTGAAGCTTTCTTT
TRBD2,.,TRBV27,TRBJ2-3,CASTHLAGTSGSASTDTQYF,TGTGCCAGCACCCACTTGGCCGGGACTAGCGGGAGTGCGAGCACAGATACGCAGTATTTT